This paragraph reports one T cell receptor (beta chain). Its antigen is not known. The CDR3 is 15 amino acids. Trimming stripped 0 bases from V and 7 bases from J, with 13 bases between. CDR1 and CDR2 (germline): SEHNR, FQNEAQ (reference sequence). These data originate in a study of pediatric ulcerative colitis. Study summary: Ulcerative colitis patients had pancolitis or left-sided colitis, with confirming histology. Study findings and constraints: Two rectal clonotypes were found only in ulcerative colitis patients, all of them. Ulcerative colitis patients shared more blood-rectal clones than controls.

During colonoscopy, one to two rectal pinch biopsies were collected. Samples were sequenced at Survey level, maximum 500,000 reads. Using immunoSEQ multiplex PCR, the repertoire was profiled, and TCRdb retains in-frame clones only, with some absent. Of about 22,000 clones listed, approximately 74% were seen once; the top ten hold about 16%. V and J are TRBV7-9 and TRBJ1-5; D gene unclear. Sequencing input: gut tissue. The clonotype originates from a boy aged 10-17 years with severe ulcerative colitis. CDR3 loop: CASSLASGEGQPQHF. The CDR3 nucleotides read TGTGCCAGCAGCTTAGCTTCAGGCGAAGGGCAGCCCCAGCATTTT.